Reported below is one T cell receptor (beta chain). No antigen is known for it. The PCR made use of 60 Vbeta and 13 Jbeta primers. Sequenced by immunoSEQ multiplex PCR; TCRdb stores in-frame clones only, minus some. This sample has roughly 120,000 clones, with 79% found just once. This sample was included in a study of cytomegalovirus exposure and HLA in healthy donors. Overall study results and limits: The study put around 180 TCR beta chains on its list as cytomegalovirus-associated.

In germline, CDR1 is MNHEY, CDR2 SVGAGI. With V trimmed by 5 bases and J by 4 bases, 5 bases remained unmatched. The CDR3 has 15 residues. The source of this sequence is a man aged 18 to 29 in good health and CMV-seronegative. This sequence joins TRBV6-5 and TRBJ1-5, with 10 bases matching TRBD1. Sequenced input: PBMCs. The CDR3 is CASSQRDRGNQPQHF. CDR3 coding DNA: TGTGCCAGCAGTCAACGGGACAGGGGTAATCAGCCCCAGCATTTT.